One sample yielded the 24 T cell receptor beta chains listed below, sequenced in a study of blood T cell repertoires in COVID-19. TCRdb keeps only in-frame clones here, not all; method: immunoSEQ multiplex PCR. The repertoire consists of 120,000 to 150,000 clones, with 85% to 90% occurring once and the leading ten covering 9.5% to 12%. The specimen was peripheral blood. The source is a woman of 80 years or more with acute or convalescent COVID-19.

The chain uses TRBV7-9 and TRBJ1-1; 8 positions match TRBD1. CDR1 is SEHNR, CDR2 FQNEAQ, per germline (reference sequence). The CDR3 runs to 14 residues. Losses at the gene ends were 5 bases for V and 1 base for J; bases not matched to a gene: 3. The CDR3 protein is CASSRGQGNTEAFF. The CDR3 nucleotides are TGTGCCAGCAGCCGCGGACAGGGGAACACTGAAGCTTTCTTT.

The chain combines TRBV5-4 with TRBJ2-7; D is uncertain. Germline assignment: CDR1 SGHNT and CDR2 YYREEE (reference sequence). The CDR3 loop spans 12 amino acids. V gave up 4 bases and J gave up 2 bases, with 7 bases separating them. This CDR3 reads CASSADTYEQYF. CDR3 coding DNA: TGTGCCAGCAGCGCAGACACCTACGAGCAGTACTTC.

The chain has TRBV5-4 and TRBJ1-1; D remains unclear. V lost 3 bases and J 0 bases, leaving 12 bases between the germline ends. CDR3 length equals 15 residues. Germline lookup yields CDR1 SGHNT and CDR2 YYREEE (reference sequence). The CDR3 nucleotides read TGTGCCAGCAGCTCCCCTACAGCCTTGAACACTGAAGCTTTCTTT. Residues: CASSSPTALNTEAFF.

This clone was found a few times. The chain combines TRBV28 with TRBJ1-6; 10 bases agree with TRBD1. The junction had 3 bases not matched to a gene; V was cut back by 4 bases and J by 9 bases. The germline V gene encodes CDR1 MDHEN and CDR2 SYDVKM. The CDR3 contains 14 residues. The CDR3 sequence: CASSSGQGGSPLHF. DNA of the CDR3: TGTGCCAGCAGTTCCGGACAGGGGGGTTCACCCCTCCACTTT.

This clone was detected only once. CDR3 amino acids: CSVNPGTGGTYNEQFF. Here the CDR3 DNA reads TGCAGCGTCAACCCAGGGACAGGGGGAACCTACAATGAGCAGTTCTTC. The gene calls are TRBV29-1 and TRBJ2-1; TRBD1 agrees at 11 bases. CDR1 and CDR2 (germline): SQVTM, ANQGSEA. The ends lost 6 bases at V and 2 bases at J; junction bases unmatched: 9. This CDR3 region has 16 residues.

The gene calls are TRBV2 and TRBJ1-1; a possible D gene is TRBD1 (5 bases). Germline V gives CDR1 SNHLY, CDR2 FYNNEI. V lost 4 bases and J 3 bases, leaving 9 bases between the germline ends. The CDR3 contains 13 residues. The CDR3 sequence: CASSVAGYTEAFF. The DNA for the CDR3 is TGTGCCAGCAGTGTCGCAGGGTACACTGAAGCTTTCTTT.

The chain has TRBV7-2 and TRBJ2-3; TRBD2 aligns across 7 bases. The CDR3 contains 14 residues. The J segment lost 2 bases and the V segment lost 5 bases, leaving 4 bases of the junction unmatched. From germline, CDR1 is SGHTA and CDR2 FQGNSA. For the CDR3, the DNA is TGTGCCAGCAGCCCCCGACTAGCCACAGATACGCAGTATTTT. It translates to CASSPRLATDTQYF.

The chain uses TRBV30 and TRBJ1-3; TRBD1 might be the D (5 bases). V was cut by 2 bases and J by 5 bases, with 10 bases left in between. The V gene's germline CDR1 is GTSNPN and CDR2 SVGIG (reference sequence). This CDR3 comprises 13 residues. CDR3 in DNA: TGTGCCTGGAGTATCGGGGGTAGAAACACCATATATTTT. Protein product: CAWSIGGRNTIYF.

The chain recombines TRBV2 with TRBJ1-2; D is uncertain. CDR1 and CDR2 (germline): SNHLY, FYNNEI. This CDR3 has 13 amino acids. The V end was cut by 10 bases, the J end by 7 bases, with 19 bases between. The CDR3 sequence is CATESGSDSGYTF. The CDR3 nucleotides read TGTGCCACTGAGAGTGGGTCTGACTCTGGCTACACCTTC.

The chain combines TRBV30 with TRBJ1-1; 11 nucleotides align to TRBD1. The CDR3 has 13 residues. Germline CDR1 GTSNPN, CDR2 SVGIG (reference sequence). Germline trimming cut 5 bases from V and 9 bases from J; bases unmatched to any gene: 8. The CDR3 here is CAWASGQGEKAFF. DNA for the CDR3: TGTGCCTGGGCCTCGGGACAGGGGGAAAAAGCTTTCTTT.

A few counts support this clone. The V and J genes are TRBV7-2 and TRBJ2-2; D may be TRBD2 (5 bases). The germline CDR1 and CDR2 sequences are SGHTA and FQGNSA. CDR3 length equals 15 residues. V was clipped by 2 bases and J by 8 bases, with 15 bases between them. The CDR3 sequence is CASSLIRAEVGELFF. The CDR3 nucleotides read TGTGCCAGCAGCTTAATTCGGGCGGAGGTAGGGGAGCTGTTTTTT. Filled out from reference TRBV7-2 and TRBJ2-2, the complete variable domain reads GAGVSQSPSNKVTEKGKDVELRCDPISGHTALYWYRQSLGQGLEFLIYFQGNSAPDKSGLPSDRFSAERTGGSVSTLTIQRTQQEDSAVYLCASSLIRAEVGELFFGEGSRLTVL.

This clone occurred once. V usage is TRBV5-1 and J usage is TRBJ2-7, with 8 bases fitting TRBD1. J was trimmed by 2 bases and V by 2 bases; bases with no gene match: 12. CDR1 and CDR2 (germline): SGHRS, YFSETQ. This CDR3 is built from 17 residues. The CDR3 loop is CASSFTTPGQATYEQYF. In DNA form, the CDR3 reads TGCGCCAGCAGCTTTACCACTCCGGGACAGGCAACCTACGAGCAGTACTTC.

The chain employs TRBV5-1 and TRBJ2-5; 13 bases fit TRBD2. The J segment lost 9 bases and the V segment lost 5 bases, leaving 7 bases of the junction unmatched. CDR3 length equals 14 residues. CDR1 is SGHRS and CDR2 is YFSETQ in the germline V gene. CDR3 region: CASRPGTSGVPQYF. The CDR3 DNA reads TGCGCCAGCAGACCCGGGACTAGCGGGGTCCCCCAGTACTTC.

This clone was seen just once. The rearrangement uses TRBV5-1 and TRBJ2-7; D gene unclear. The CDR3 extends over 14 amino acids. Germline-derived CDR1 and CDR2 are SGHRS and YFSETQ. V shed 1 base and J shed 7 bases, with 15 bases lying between them. CDR3 region: CASSLSPPGWEQYF. Written as DNA, the CDR3 is TGCGCCAGCAGCTTGTCCCCCCCGGGTTGGGAGCAGTACTTC.

The chain joins TRBV18 to TRBJ1-6; D uncertain. Trimming removed 2 bases from V and 7 bases from J, with 12 bases in between. Germline values: CDR1 KGHSH, CDR2 LQKENI. The CDR3 runs 15 residues. The CDR3: CASSPTTGGNSPLHF. In DNA, the CDR3 is TGTGCCAGCTCACCAACGACGGGAGGCAATTCACCCCTCCACTTT.

The rearrangement joins TRBV5-4 to TRBJ1-6; D gene ambiguous. The CDR3 is 14 amino acids. Germline values: CDR1 SGHNT, CDR2 YYREEE (reference sequence). V was trimmed by 5 bases and J by 6 bases, leaving 12 bases between them. The CDR3 loop reads CASRSGRGNSPLHF. CDR3 in DNA: TGTGCCAGCAGATCTGGTCGCGGTAATTCACCCCTCCACTTT. Together with reference TRBV5-4 and TRBJ1-6, the CDR3 gives the full variable domain: ETGVTQSPTHLIKTRGQQVTLRCSSQSGHNTVSWYQQALGQGPQFIFQYYREEENGRGNFPPRFSGLQFPNYSSELNVNALELDDSALYLCASRSGRGNSPLHFGNGTRLTVT.

The chain joins TRBV5-1 to TRBJ1-1, with TRBD1 identical over 8 bases. The germline V gene encodes CDR1 SGHRS and CDR2 YFSETQ. The CDR3 runs to 14 residues. V shed 6 bases, J shed 4 bases, and the junction held 8 bases outside the gene matches. The CDR3 loop reads CASNPRTGTTEAFF. The CDR3 DNA sequence: TGCGCCAGCAATCCTCGGACAGGGACCACTGAAGCTTTCTTT.

The J gene is TRBJ1-1, the V gene TRBV3-1 (or the pseudogene TRBV3-2); D is unclear. CDR1 and CDR2 (germline): LGHDT, YNNKEL (reference sequence). The CDR3 has 17 amino acids. V was trimmed by 2 bases and J by 0 bases, leaving 16 bases between them. In DNA form, the CDR3 reads TGTGCCAGCAGCCAACCCCCAGCGACTCACATGAACACTGAAGCTTTCTTT. It translates to CASSQPPATHMNTEAFF.

The chain carries TRBV7-2 and TRBJ2-7; 14 bases are shared with TRBD2. The CDR3 has 18 residues. V dropped 4 bases and J dropped 2; count of bases not matched to a gene: 10. CDR1 is SGHTA, CDR2 FQGNSA, per germline. The CDR3 coding sequence is TGTGCCAGCAGCTCGCCCAGGACTAGCGGGGGGTCACCCTACGAGCAGTACTTC. This translates into CASSSPRTSGGSPYEQYF.

The V gene is TRBV4-3, the J gene TRBJ1-2; TRBD1 matches at 7 bases. With V trimmed by 4 bases and J by 4 bases, 6 bases remained unmatched. This CDR3 spans 14 amino acids. Germline CDR1 is LGHNA and CDR2 is YSLEER. CDR3 sequence reads: CASSRLTGSYGYTF. In DNA, the CDR3 is TGCGCCAGCAGCCGTCTGACAGGGTCCTATGGCTACACCTTC.

V is TRBV2 and J is TRBJ1-2, with 7 bases fitting TRBD1. After removal of 6 bases from V and 2 bases from J, the junction contained 9 bases not matched to a gene. Germline CDR1 SNHLY, CDR2 FYNNEI. The CDR3 extends over 15 amino acids. CDR3 DNA sequence: TGTGCCAGCAGGGACCTGGGACAGCAGAACTATGGCTACACCTTC. Its protein product is CASRDLGQQNYGYTF. Together with reference TRBV2 and TRBJ1-2, the CDR3 gives the full variable domain: EPEVTQTPSHQVTQMGQEVILRCVPISNHLYFYWYRQILGQKVEFLVSFYNNEISEKSEIFDDQFSVERPDGSNFTLKIRSTKLEDSAMYFCASRDLGQQNYGYTFGSGTRLTVV.

The chain couples TRBV19 to TRBJ1-1, with a tentative D call TRBD1 (5 bases). The CDR3 length is 14 residues. V lost 7 bases to trimming and J lost 1 base, with 13 bases between them. CDR1 LNHDA and CDR2 SQIVND come from the germline V gene (reference sequence). The CDR3 DNA reads as TGTGCCAGTATGACACAGGCGAAGAACACTGAAGCTTTCTTT. As protein: CASMTQAKNTEAFF.

This chain uses TRBV12-3 or TRBV12-4 with TRBJ1-1, with D unresolved. V lost 3 bases and J 9 bases, leaving 11 bases between the germline ends. This CDR3 region has 12 residues. The CDR3 is CASSFDQAKAFF. The CDR3 coding sequence is TGTGCCAGCAGTTTTGATCAAGCGAAAGCTTTCTTT.

The rearrangement joins TRBV11-2 to TRBJ2-2; 10 bases map to TRBD1. Unmatched junction bases numbered 1, after V lost 3 bases and J lost 6 bases. CDR1 SGHAT and CDR2 FQNNGV come from the germline V gene. CDR3 length: 14 residues. The DNA for the CDR3 is TGTGCCAGCAGCTTCGGACAGGGGGCCGGGGAGCTGTTTTTT. Its protein product is CASSFGQGAGELFF.